This T cell receptor beta chain is from a study of T cells in localized non-small cell lung cancer. General study results and limits: Elevated circulating T cell density in blood was associated with longer overall survival. A single tumor region was sequenced, leaving heterogeneity possible. Uninvolved nearby lung showed the greatest T cell clonality, exceeding that found in tumor. Among the top 100 tumor clones, a median about 57 appeared in adjacent lung.

Germline lookup yields CDR1 SGHRS and CDR2 YFSETQ. The CDR3 length is 15 residues. After removal of 0 bases from V and 4 bases from J, the junction contained 3 bases not matched to a gene. A word on this clone: Its antigen is still unknown.

Produced via immunoSEQ multiplex PCR; TCRdb's table is partial and in-frame only. In the table there are around 130,000 clones, roughly 90% of which are singletons. This sample comprised peripheral blood, obtained before any cancer treatment. The sequence was collected from a female donor older than 55 with stage I lung adenocarcinoma. The chain carries TRBV5-1 and TRBJ2-1, with 8 nucleotides matching TRBD1. CDR3 amino acids: CASSLAGQGYNEQFF. As DNA, the CDR3 is TGCGCCAGCAGCTTGGCAGGACAGGGATACAATGAGCAGTTCTTC.